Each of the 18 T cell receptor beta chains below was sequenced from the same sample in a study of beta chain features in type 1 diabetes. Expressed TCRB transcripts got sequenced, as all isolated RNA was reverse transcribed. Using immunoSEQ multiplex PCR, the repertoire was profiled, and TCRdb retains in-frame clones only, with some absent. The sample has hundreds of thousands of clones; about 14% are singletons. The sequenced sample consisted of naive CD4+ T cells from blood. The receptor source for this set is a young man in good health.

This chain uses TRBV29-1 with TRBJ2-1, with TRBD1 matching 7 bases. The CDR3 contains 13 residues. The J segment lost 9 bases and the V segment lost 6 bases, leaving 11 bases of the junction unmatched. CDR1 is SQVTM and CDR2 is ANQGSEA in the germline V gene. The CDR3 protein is CSVNAGGGGEQFF. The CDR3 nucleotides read TGCAGCGTGAACGCAGGGGGTGGTGGTGAGCAGTTCTTC.

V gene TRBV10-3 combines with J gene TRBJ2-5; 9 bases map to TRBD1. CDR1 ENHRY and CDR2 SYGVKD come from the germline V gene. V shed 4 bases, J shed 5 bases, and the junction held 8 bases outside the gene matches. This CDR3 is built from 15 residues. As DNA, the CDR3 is TGTGCCATCAGTGTAACGGGACAGGGATTGGAGACCCAGTACTTC. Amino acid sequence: CAISVTGQGLETQYF.

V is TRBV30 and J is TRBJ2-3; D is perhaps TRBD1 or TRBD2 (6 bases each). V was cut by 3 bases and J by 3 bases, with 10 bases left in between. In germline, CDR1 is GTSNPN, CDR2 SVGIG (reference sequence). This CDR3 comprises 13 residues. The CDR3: CAWRRGRTDTQYF. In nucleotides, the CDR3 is TGTGCCTGGAGAAGGGGGAGGACAGATACGCAGTATTTT.

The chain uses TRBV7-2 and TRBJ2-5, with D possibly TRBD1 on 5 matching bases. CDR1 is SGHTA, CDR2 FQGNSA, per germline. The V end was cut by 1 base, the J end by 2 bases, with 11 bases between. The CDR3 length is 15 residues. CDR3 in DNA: TGTGCCAGCAGCTTAGTTGGGGCAGTGCAAGAGACCCAGTACTTC. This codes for CASSLVGAVQETQYF.

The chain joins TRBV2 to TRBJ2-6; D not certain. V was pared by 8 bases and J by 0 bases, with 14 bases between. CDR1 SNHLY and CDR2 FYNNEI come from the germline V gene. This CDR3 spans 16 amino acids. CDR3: CASGGIQSSGANVLTF. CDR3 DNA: TGTGCCAGCGGCGGCATCCAGAGCTCTGGGGCCAACGTCCTGACTTTC. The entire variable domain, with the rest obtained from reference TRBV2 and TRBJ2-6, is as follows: EPEVTQTPSHQVTQMGQEVILRCVPISNHLYFYWYRQILGQKVEFLVSFYNNEISEKSEIFDDQFSVERPDGSNFTLKIRSTKLEDSAMYFCASGGIQSSGANVLTFGAGSRLTVL.

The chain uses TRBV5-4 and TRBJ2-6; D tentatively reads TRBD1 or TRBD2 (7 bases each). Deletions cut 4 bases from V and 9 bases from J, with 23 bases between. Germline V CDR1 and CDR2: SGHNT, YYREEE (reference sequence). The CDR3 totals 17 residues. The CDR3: CASSQGGTVLQFNVLTF. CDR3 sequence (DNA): TGTGCCAGCAGCCAGGGAGGGACAGTTCTACAATTCAACGTCCTGACTTTC.

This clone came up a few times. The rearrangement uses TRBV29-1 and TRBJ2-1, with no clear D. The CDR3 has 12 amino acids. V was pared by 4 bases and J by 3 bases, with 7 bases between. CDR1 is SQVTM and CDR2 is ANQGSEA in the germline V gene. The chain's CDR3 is CSVGSIYNEQFF. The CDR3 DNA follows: TGCAGCGTTGGGTCCATCTACAATGAGCAGTTCTTC.

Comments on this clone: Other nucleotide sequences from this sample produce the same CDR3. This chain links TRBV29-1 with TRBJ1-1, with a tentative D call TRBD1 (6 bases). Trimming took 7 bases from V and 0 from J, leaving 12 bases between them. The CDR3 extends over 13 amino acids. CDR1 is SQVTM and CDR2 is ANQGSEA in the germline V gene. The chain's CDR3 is CSAGQGMNTEAFF. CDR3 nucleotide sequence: TGCAGCGCCGGGCAGGGGATGAACACTGAAGCTTTCTTT.

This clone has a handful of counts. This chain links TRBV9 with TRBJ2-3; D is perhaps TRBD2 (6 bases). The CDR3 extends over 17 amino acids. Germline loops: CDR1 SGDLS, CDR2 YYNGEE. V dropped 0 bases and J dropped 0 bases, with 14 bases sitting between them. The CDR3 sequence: CASSVGGGRSSTDTQYF. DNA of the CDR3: TGTGCCAGCAGCGTAGGGGGAGGCCGATCTAGCACAGATACGCAGTATTTT.

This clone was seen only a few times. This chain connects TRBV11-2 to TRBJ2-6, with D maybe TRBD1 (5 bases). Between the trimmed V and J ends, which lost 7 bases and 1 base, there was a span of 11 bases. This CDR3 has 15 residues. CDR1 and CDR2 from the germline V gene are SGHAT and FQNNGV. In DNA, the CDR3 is TGTGCCAGCATGGGCAGGGCTTCTGGGGCCAACGTCCTGACTTTC. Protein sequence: CASMGRASGANVLTF.

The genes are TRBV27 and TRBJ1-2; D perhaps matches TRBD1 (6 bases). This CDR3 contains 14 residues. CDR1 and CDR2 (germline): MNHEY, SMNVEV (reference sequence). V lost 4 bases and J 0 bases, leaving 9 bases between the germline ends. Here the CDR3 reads CASSYRVSNYGYTF. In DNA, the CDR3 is TGTGCCAGCAGTTACAGGGTTTCTAACTATGGCTACACCTTC.

CDR3 coding DNA: TGTGCCAGTGGGGGACATTCCCCCGACACTGAAGCTTTCTTT. It translates to CASGGHSPDTEAFF. This chain connects TRBV19 to TRBJ1-1, with D possibly TRBD1 on 6 matching bases. Germline V gives CDR1 LNHDA, CDR2 SQIVND (reference sequence). This CDR3 comprises 14 residues. The germline V and J ends were trimmed by 8 bases and 3 bases, with 16 bases remaining between them.

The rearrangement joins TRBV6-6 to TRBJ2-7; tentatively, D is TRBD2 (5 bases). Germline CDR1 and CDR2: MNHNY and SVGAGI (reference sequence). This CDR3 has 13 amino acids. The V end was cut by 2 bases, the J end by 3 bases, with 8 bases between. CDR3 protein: CASSYGENYEQYV. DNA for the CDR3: TGTGCCAGCAGTTACGGGGAGAACTACGAGCAGTACGTC.

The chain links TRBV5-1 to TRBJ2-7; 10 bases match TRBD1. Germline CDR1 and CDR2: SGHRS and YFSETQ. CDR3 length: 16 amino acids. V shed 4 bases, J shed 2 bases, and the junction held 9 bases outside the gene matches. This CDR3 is CASSPTTGTGAYEQYF. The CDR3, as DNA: TGCGCCAGCAGCCCGACTACCGGGACAGGGGCCTACGAGCAGTACTTC.

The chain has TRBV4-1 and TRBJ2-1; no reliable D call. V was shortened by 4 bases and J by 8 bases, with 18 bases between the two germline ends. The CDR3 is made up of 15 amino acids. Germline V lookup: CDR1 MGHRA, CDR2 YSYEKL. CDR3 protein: CASSPPVLTGDEQFF. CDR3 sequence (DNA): TGCGCCAGCAGCCCCCCAGTATTAACCGGAGATGAGCAGTTCTTC.

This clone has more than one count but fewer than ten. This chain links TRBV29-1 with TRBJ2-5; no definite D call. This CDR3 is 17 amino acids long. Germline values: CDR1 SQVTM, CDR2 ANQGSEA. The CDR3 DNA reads TGCAGTCTAATCACCCCATTCGGGTCGGGTACCCAAGAGACCCAGTACTTC. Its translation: CSLITPFGSGTQETQYF.

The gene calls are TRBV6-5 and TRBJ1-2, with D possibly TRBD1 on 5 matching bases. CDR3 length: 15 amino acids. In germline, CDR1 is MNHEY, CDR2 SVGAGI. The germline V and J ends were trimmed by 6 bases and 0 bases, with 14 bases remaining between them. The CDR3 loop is CASSLTTRANYGYTF. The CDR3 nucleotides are TGTGCCAGCAGCCTCACCACCAGGGCTAACTATGGCTACACCTTC.

CDR3: CASSLESRGGETQYF. The CDR3 coding sequence is TGTGCCAGCAGCTTGGAAAGTCGGGGTGGAGAGACCCAGTACTTC. This sequence joins TRBV5-4 and TRBJ2-5; tentatively, D is TRBD2 (5 bases). The CDR3 is made up of 15 amino acids. Germline CDR1 reads SGHNT; CDR2 reads YYREEE (reference sequence). The ends were cut back, 0 bases at V and 4 bases at J, with 13 bases in the middle.